This record concerns one T cell receptor (beta chain) sequence. The data are from a study of identical twins. Germline V CDR1 and CDR2: DFQATT, SNEGSKA (reference sequence). This CDR3 is built from 16 residues. Trimming took 5 bases from V and 4 from J; bases not matched to a gene: 10. TCRdb processed the 5' RACE reads anew with MiXCR; each CDR3 protein has one entry. The data show about 470,000 distinct CDR3 sequences, about 24% seen once. These data are also associated with another study on T cells expressing NK-cell markers. From that second work: According to the study, TCR beta repertoires originated from sorted CD3+CD56+NKG2C+, CD3+CD56+NKG2C- and CD3+CD56-NKG2C+ T cells. More than five donors had dominant NKG2C+ clonotypes that comprised about 1.0-7.5% of their CD8+ T cells.

The sequenced sample was CD4+ T cells sorted from blood. This rearrangement joins TRBV20-1 to TRBJ2-5, with 13 nucleotides matching TRBD2. This clonotype was sampled from a woman between 18 and 29 years old in good health. The CDR3 loop reads CSAPGLAGVFGETQYF. As DNA, the CDR3 is TGCAGTGCTCCCGGACTAGCGGGAGTTTTCGGAGAGACCCAGTACTTC.